A single sample is the source of the 27 T cell receptor beta chains below, sequenced in a study of memory CD4+ T cells and cytomegalovirus serostatus. The sort gate was single viable CD3+CD4+CD8-CD45RO+ cells for memory CD4+ T cells. Repertoires were generated with immunoSEQ multiplex PCR, while TCRdb's copy carries only in-frame clones and drops some. Of 40,000 to 55,000 clones listed, 74% are singletons. The sequenced sample consisted of memory CD4+ T cells from blood. These receptors were collected from an adult in good health and CMV-seropositive.

This chain links TRBV13 with TRBJ1-1; no clear D gene. Trimming took off 4 bases at V and 7 bases at J, with 16 bases between the two ends. This CDR3 has 14 amino acids. Germline V gene data show CDR1 as PRHDT and CDR2 as FYEKMQ (reference sequence). CDR3 coding DNA: TGTGCCAGCAGCTCCCCTGGACCGTATAGTGAAGCTTTCTTT. Translation: CASSSPGPYSEAFF.

The J gene is TRBJ1-4, the V gene TRBV19, with a tentative D call TRBD1 (6 bases). The CDR3 sequence is 14 residues long. CDR1 is LNHDA and CDR2 is SQIVND in the germline V gene (reference sequence). Trimming left V 8 bases short and J 1 base short, with 11 bases between. The chain's CDR3 is CASARQETNEKLFF. CDR3 bases: TGTGCCAGTGCTCGACAGGAAACTAATGAAAAACTGTTTTTT.

Here the CDR3 reads CASSLAGLNTEAFF. DNA of the CDR3: TGTGCCAGCAGCTTAGCAGGGTTGAACACTGAAGCTTTCTTT. This rearrangement joins TRBV7-8 to TRBJ1-1, with D unresolved. Trimming took 0 bases from V and 0 from J, leaving 5 bases between them. Germline CDR1 SGHVS, CDR2 FQNEAQ. The length of the CDR3 is 14 residues.

V usage is TRBV7-2 and J usage is TRBJ2-1; 16 nucleotides agree with TRBD2. The V gene end was trimmed by 0 bases and the J gene end by 13 bases; junction bases not matched to a gene: 12. Germline assignment: CDR1 SGHTA and CDR2 FQGNSA. CDR3 size: 18 residues. The chain's CDR3 is CASSLARSGLAGGRPQFF. CDR3 bases: TGTGCCAGCAGCTTAGCGCGGTCGGGACTAGCGGGGGGGCGACCTCAGTTCTTC.

V gene TRBV6-6 combines with J gene TRBJ2-7; D is undetermined. This CDR3 has 14 residues. V was cut by 6 bases and J by 3 bases, with 15 bases left in between. Germline loops: CDR1 MNHNY, CDR2 SVGAGI (reference sequence). The CDR3 protein is CASSYTTDIYEQYF. For the CDR3, the DNA is TGTGCCAGCAGCTACACGACGGATATCTACGAGCAGTACTTC.

The V call is TRBV27, the J call TRBJ2-3, with 9 bases fitting TRBD2. The germline CDR1 and CDR2 sequences are MNHEY and SMNVEV (reference sequence). J was trimmed by 8 bases and V by 1 base; bases with no gene match: 13. CDR3 length: 17 amino acids. Here the CDR3 reads CASSLYPAGGPRGTQYF. DNA of the CDR3: TGTGCCAGCAGTTTATACCCAGCGGGGGGTCCCCGGGGTACGCAGTATTTT.

This clone appeared once. The rearrangement links TRBV6-5 to TRBJ2-3; D remains ambiguous. Trimming took off 6 bases at V and 1 base at J, with 11 bases between the two ends. CDR3 length equals 14 residues. Germline V CDR1 and CDR2: MNHEY, SVGAGI. CDR3 in DNA: TGTGCCAGCAGACGGCGGTTCGGCACAGATACGCAGTATTTT. This encodes CASRRRFGTDTQYF.

V and J are TRBV11-3 and TRBJ2-1; D is undetermined. Per germline, CDR1 SGHNT and CDR2 YENEEA. The CDR3 length is 12 residues. Trimming cost V 4 bases and J 10 bases, with 11 bases left between them. Here the CDR3 reads CASSSRQEEQFF. The CDR3 DNA reads TGTGCCAGCAGCTCACGGCAGGAGGAGCAGTTCTTC.

CDR3 residues: CASSLDSRVEQYF. CDR3 DNA: TGTGCCAGCAGCTTAGATAGTAGGGTCGAGCAGTACTTC. The chain uses TRBV11-2 and TRBJ2-7; no clear D. The V end was cut by 0 bases, the J end by 6 bases, with 9 bases between. CDR1 and CDR2 from the germline V gene are SGHAT and FQNNGV. This CDR3 is built from 13 residues. The entire variable domain, with the rest obtained from reference TRBV11-2 and TRBJ2-7, is as follows: EAGVAQSPRYKIIEKRQSVAFWCNPISGHATLYWYQQILGQGPKLLIQFQNNGVVDDSQLPKDRFSAERLKGVDSTLKIQPAKLEDSAVYLCASSLDSRVEQYFGPGTRLTVT.

The CDR3, as DNA: TGTGCCAGCAGCGTAGAGGAGACCCAGTACTTC. Translation gives CASSVEETQYF. The rearrangement links TRBV9 to TRBJ2-5; D is undetermined. V lost 0 bases and J 5 bases, leaving 2 bases between the germline ends. CDR3 length equals 11 residues. Germline CDR1 reads SGDLS; CDR2 reads YYNGEE.

The chain joins TRBV5-1 to TRBJ2-7, with no clear D. The ends were cut back, 0 bases at V and 0 bases at J, with 13 bases in the middle. The CDR3 covers 16 residues. Germline V gives CDR1 SGHRS, CDR2 YFSETQ. DNA of the CDR3: TGCGCCAGCAGCTTGGGATCGGTAGGGCTCTCCTACGAGCAGTACTTC. Encoded protein: CASSLGSVGLSYEQYF.

J is TRBJ1-2 and V is TRBV4-2; D perhaps matches TRBD1 (5 bases). The CDR3 loop spans 14 amino acids. V lost 0 bases, J lost 6 bases, and 11 bases lay in between. CDR1 is LGHNA and CDR2 is YNFKEQ in the germline V gene. The CDR3 sequence is CASSQDGADNGYTF. DNA of the CDR3: TGTGCCAGCAGCCAAGATGGGGCTGACAATGGCTACACCTTC.

The rearrangement joins TRBV6-6 to TRBJ2-3; perhaps TRBD2 as D (5 bases). V was shortened by 6 bases and J by 2 bases, with 12 bases between the two germline ends. Germline V CDR1 and CDR2: MNHNY, SVGAGI (reference sequence). The CDR3 sequence is 14 residues long. The DNA of the CDR3 is TGTGCCAGCAGGTCGAGCGGCAACACAGATACGCAGTATTTT. Protein: CASRSSGNTDTQYF.

The gene calls are TRBV29-1 and TRBJ1-5, with 7 bases matching TRBD1. The germline CDR1 and CDR2 sequences are SQVTM and ANQGSEA. V was pared by 4 bases and J by 8 bases, with 11 bases of the junction left unmatched. The CDR3 is 14 residues long. In nucleotides, the CDR3 is TGCAGCGTTGTCGAGACAGGGACGGGCGAGCCCCAGCATTTT. Translating it yields CSVVETGTGEPQHF. Supplemented by reference TRBV29-1 and TRBJ1-5, the full variable domain reads SAVISQKPSRDICQRGTSLTIQCQVDSQVTMMFWYRQQPGQSLTLIATANQGSEATYESGFVIDKFPISRPNLTFSTLTVSNMSPEDSSIYLCSVVETGTGEPQHFGDGTRLSIL.

V gene TRBV18 combines with J gene TRBJ2-2, with D hard to call. Germline-derived CDR1 and CDR2 are KGHSH and LQKENI. The CDR3 is made up of 16 amino acids. With 3 bases removed from V and 2 bases from J, the gap between germline ends came to 13 bases. The CDR3 reads CASSPRVGLNTGELFF. DNA of the CDR3: TGTGCCAGCTCACCCCGTGTCGGGCTAAACACCGGGGAGCTGTTTTTT.

This clone was counted a few times. The CDR3 loop reads CASSLGWAAGEQFF. In DNA, the CDR3 is TGCGCCAGCAGCTTGGGATGGGCAGCCGGTGAGCAGTTCTTC. The V call is TRBV5-1, the J call TRBJ2-1; D is undetermined. The CDR3 has 14 amino acids. Germline CDR1 and CDR2: SGHRS and YFSETQ. The ends were cut back, 0 bases at V and 9 bases at J, with 13 bases in the middle. The complete variable domain, with remaining parts taken from reference TRBV5-1 and TRBJ2-1, reads KAGVTQTPRYLIKTRGQQVTLSCSPISGHRSVSWYQQTPGQGLQFLFEYFSETQRNKGNFPGRFSGRQFSNSRSEMNVSTLELGDSALYLCASSLGWAAGEQFFGPGTRLTVL.

The J gene is TRBJ2-5, the V gene TRBV6-5, with TRBD2 as a possible D gene (6 bases). Trimming removed 7 bases at V and 5 bases at J, with 17 bases between. This CDR3 is built from 14 residues. Looked up from germline, CDR1 is MNHEY and CDR2 is SVGAGI. The CDR3 loop is CASTPPGGRETQYF. The CDR3 nucleotides are TGTGCCAGCACCCCTCCTGGAGGGAGGGAGACCCAGTACTTC.

The chain couples TRBV18 to TRBJ1-3; 7 bases are shared with TRBD1. The CDR3 consists of 15 residues. V trimming: 5 bases; J trimming: 0 bases; junction bases outside the gene matches: 4. CDR1 and CDR2 from the germline V gene are KGHSH and LQKENI. CDR3 DNA sequence: TGTGCCAGCTCATACGGGACAGCCTCTGGAAACACCATATATTTT. Protein product: CASSYGTASGNTIYF.

The chain joins TRBV6-5 to TRBJ1-6; unclear D gene. The germline V gene encodes CDR1 MNHEY and CDR2 SVGAGI. The germline V and J ends were trimmed by 4 bases and 8 bases, with 6 bases remaining between them. The CDR3 sequence is 12 residues long. This chain's CDR3 is CASSSLDSPLHF. The CDR3 DNA is TGTGCCAGCAGTTCCCTGGATTCACCCCTCCACTTT.

This chain joins TRBV5-1 and TRBJ1-1, with a tentative D call TRBD1 (5 bases). The CDR3 spans 15 residues. Germline CDR1 and CDR2: SGHRS and YFSETQ. V was clipped by 0 bases and J by 4 bases, with 13 bases between them. In DNA, the CDR3 is TGCGCCAGCAGCTTGGCCGAGGGGCAGGGCACTGAAGCTTTCTTT. Amino acids: CASSLAEGQGTEAFF.

The chain links TRBV5-1 to TRBJ2-3, with D perhaps matching TRBD1 or TRBD2 (5 bases each). In germline, CDR1 is SGHRS, CDR2 YFSETQ. CDR3 size: 15 residues. With 4 bases removed from V and 2 bases from J, the gap between germline ends came to 14 bases. This CDR3 is CASSLMGPDTDTQYF. The DNA of the CDR3 is TGCGCCAGCAGCCTAATGGGACCAGACACAGATACGCAGTATTTT.

CDR3 sequence (DNA): TGTGCCAGTTCCACCGACACAGGGCCCCTGGAGGAGACCCAGTACTTC. Amino acid sequence: CASSTDTGPLEETQYF. The chain has TRBV19 and TRBJ2-5; a weak D match, TRBD1 (6 bases). This CDR3 is 16 amino acids long. The V and J ends lost 8 bases and 5 bases respectively, with 24 bases between them. Germline assignment: CDR1 LNHDA and CDR2 SQIVND (reference sequence).

This clone was counted only a few times. CDR3 loop: CASSLGTGTGTYEQYF. CDR3 coding DNA: TGTGCCAGCAGCTTAGGTACCGGGACAGGGACCTACGAGCAGTACTTC. The gene calls are TRBV7-2 and TRBJ2-7, with TRBD1 identical over 9 bases. The germline V gene has CDR1 SGHTA and CDR2 FQGNSA. This CDR3 is 16 amino acids long. V lost 1 base to trimming and J lost 2 bases; unmatched junction nucleotides: 6.

The V gene is TRBV5-4, the J gene TRBJ2-2; 9 bases map to TRBD2. The CDR3 extends over 17 amino acids. The V segment lost 0 bases and the J segment 5 bases; nucleotides outside the gene matches: 8. Germline CDR1 is SGHNT and CDR2 is YYREEE (reference sequence). CDR3 loop: CASSLELAGARTGELFF. CDR3 in DNA: TGTGCCAGCAGCTTGGAGTTAGCGGGGGCCCGGACCGGGGAGCTGTTTTTT.

This clone was detected a few times. The CDR3 sequence: CASSPNNYEQYF. CDR3 DNA sequence: TGTGCCAGCTCACCCAATAACTACGAGCAGTACTTC. V gene TRBV18 combines with J gene TRBJ2-7, with D unresolved. This CDR3 comprises 12 residues. Deletions cut 3 bases from V and 3 bases from J, with 6 bases between. Germline CDR1 is KGHSH and CDR2 is LQKENI.

J is TRBJ2-1 and V is TRBV25-1, with 13 bases identical to TRBD2. This CDR3 has 16 residues. Looked up from germline, CDR1 is MGHDK and CDR2 is SYGVNS. Trimming took 7 bases from V and 6 from J; bases not matched to a gene: 9. As DNA, the CDR3 is TGTGCCAGCACCACTAGCGGGGGGGCAGTGGGCAATGAGCAGTTCTTC. Protein product: CASTTSGGAVGNEQFF.

The chain joins TRBV19 to TRBJ2-7; the D is unclear. This CDR3 spans 11 amino acids. CDR1 and CDR2 (germline): LNHDA, SQIVND (reference sequence). The ends were cut back, 3 bases at V and 6 bases at J, with 6 bases in the middle. For the CDR3, the DNA is TGTGCCAGTAGTATTGATACCGAGCAGTACTTC. This sequence encodes CASSIDTEQYF.